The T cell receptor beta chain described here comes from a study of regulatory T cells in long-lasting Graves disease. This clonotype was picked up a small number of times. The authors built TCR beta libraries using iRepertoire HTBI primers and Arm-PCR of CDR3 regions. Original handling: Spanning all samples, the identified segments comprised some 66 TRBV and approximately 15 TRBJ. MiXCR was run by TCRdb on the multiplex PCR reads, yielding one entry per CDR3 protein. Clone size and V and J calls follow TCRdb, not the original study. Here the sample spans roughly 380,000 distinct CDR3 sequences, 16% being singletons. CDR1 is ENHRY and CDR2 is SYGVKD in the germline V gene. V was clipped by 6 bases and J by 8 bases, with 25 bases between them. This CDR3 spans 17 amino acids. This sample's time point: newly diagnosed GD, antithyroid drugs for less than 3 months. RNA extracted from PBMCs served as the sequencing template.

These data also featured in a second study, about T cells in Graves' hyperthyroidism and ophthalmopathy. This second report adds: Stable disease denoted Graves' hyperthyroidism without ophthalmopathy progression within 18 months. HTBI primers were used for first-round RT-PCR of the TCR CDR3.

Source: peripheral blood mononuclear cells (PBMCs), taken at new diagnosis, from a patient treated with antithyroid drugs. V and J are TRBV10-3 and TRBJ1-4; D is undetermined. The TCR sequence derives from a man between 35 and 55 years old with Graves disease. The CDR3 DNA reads TGTGCCATCAGCCGAGTATTCGACAAGCTCGGGGAGGAAAAACTGTTTTTT. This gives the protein CAISRVFDKLGEEKLFF.